This T cell receptor beta chain originates from a study of tumor-infiltrating lymphocytes in primary liver carcinoma. The CDR3 is 12 residues long. CDR1 SNHLY and CDR2 FYNNEI come from the germline V gene. Co-extraction yielded RNA and DNA from roughly 20-30 mg of unsorted bulk tissue. Uniformly, tumor samples exhibited a viable tumor cell fraction exceeding 85%. The sample holds a few counts of this clonotype. The junction does not match germline at one end; this may be a read error. With around 450 ng total RNA as template and a constant-region primer, TCR beta cDNA was made. Modified slightly, ARM-PCR produced TCR beta libraries over three nested multiplex PCR rounds. The two initial PCR rounds, around 11 cycles each, used TRBV1-TRBV30 forward and C-beta reverse primers. TCRdb re-analysed the multiplex PCR reads in MiXCR, keeping a single row per CDR3 protein. The sample has 65,000 to 80,000 distinct CDR3 sequences, 60% to 75% seen once.

This clonotype was sampled from a man aged 40-49 years with primary liver carcinoma and hepatitis B virus infection. The sample consisted of liver tumor tissue from sampling region 4. Described subset: tumor region T4, right-lateral pole. V is TRBV2 and J is TRBJ2-4; D is ambiguous. CDR3 in DNA: TGTGCCAGCAGTGAAGCCCAAAACATTCAGTACTTC. It yields the protein CASSEAQNIQYF.